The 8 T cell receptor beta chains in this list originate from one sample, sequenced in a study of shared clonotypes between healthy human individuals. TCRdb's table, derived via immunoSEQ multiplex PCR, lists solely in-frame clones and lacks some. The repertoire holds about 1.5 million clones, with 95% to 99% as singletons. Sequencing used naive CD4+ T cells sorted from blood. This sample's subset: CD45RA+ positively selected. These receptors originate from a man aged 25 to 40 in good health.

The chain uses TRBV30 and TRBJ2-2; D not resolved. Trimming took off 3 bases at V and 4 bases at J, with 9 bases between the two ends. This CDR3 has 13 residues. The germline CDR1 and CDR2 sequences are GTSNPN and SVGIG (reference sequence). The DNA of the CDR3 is TGTGCCTGGAGGGCCCGAATCACCGGGGAGCTGTTTTTT. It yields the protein CAWRARITGELFF.

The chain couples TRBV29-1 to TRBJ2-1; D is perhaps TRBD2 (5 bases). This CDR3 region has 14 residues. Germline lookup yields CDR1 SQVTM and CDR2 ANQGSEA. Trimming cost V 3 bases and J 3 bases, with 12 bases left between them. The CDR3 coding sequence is TGCAGCGTTGATGTGGGGAGAAACTACAATGAGCAGTTCTTC. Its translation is CSVDVGRNYNEQFF.

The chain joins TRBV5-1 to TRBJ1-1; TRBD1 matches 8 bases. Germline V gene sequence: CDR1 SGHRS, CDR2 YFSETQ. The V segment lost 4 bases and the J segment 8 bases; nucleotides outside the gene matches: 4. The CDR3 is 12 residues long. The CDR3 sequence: CASSGDRYEAFF. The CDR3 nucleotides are TGCGCCAGCAGCGGGGACAGGTACGAAGCTTTCTTT.

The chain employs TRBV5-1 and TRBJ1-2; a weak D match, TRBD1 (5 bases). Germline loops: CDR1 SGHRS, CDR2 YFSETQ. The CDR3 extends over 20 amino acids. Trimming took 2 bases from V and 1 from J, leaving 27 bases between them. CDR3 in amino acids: CASSLRDGVLAGDVNYGYTF. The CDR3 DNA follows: TGCGCCAGCAGCTTACGGGACGGAGTTTTGGCAGGAGACGTTAACTATGGCTACACCTTC.

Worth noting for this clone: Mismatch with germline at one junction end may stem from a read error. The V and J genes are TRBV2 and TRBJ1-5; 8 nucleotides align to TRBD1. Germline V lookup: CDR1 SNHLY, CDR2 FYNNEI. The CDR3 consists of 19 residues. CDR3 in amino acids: CASSQFDRGSRTVYQPQHF. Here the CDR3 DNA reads TGTGCCAGCAGTCAATTCGACAGGGGTTCTCGAACGGTATATCAGCCGCAGCATTTT.

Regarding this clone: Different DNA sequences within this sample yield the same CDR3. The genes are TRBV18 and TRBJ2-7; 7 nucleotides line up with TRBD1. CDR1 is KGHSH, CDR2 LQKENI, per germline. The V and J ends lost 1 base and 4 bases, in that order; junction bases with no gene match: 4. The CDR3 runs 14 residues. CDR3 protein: CASSPRTGVYEQYF. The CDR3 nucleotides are TGTGCCAGCTCACCACGCACAGGGGTTTACGAGCAGTACTTC.

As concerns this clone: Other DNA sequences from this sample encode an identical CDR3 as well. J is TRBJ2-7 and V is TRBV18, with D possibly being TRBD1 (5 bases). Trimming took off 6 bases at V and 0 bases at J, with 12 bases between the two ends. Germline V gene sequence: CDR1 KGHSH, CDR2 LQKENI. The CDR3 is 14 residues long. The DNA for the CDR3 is TGTGCCAGCTCTCCCGACAGAAACTCCTACGAGCAGTACTTC. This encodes CASSPDRNSYEQYF.

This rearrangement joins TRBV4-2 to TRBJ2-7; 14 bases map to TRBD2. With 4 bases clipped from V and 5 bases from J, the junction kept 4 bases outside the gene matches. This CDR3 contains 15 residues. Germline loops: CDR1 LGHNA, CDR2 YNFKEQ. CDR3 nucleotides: TGTGCCAGCAGCCGGGGACTAGCGGGAGAGAACGAGCAGTACTTC. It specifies CASSRGLAGENEQYF.